Given below is one T cell receptor beta chain in context. Its matching antigen is unknown. This record comes from a study of identical twins. MiXCR, applied by TCRdb to the 5' RACE reads, yields one record per CDR3 protein. The sample comprises roughly 690,000 distinct CDR3 sequences, around 6% of which are singletons, and about 1.8% rests with the top ten. CDR3 length equals 14 residues. Germline lookup yields CDR1 SGHRS and CDR2 YFSETQ. Trimming at V came to 4 bases and at J to 5 bases, leaving 8 bases not matched to a gene. Findings of the study overall: The study found weaker excess twin sharing in beta out-of-frame sequences.

What was sequenced was naive T cells sorted from blood. The source of this sequence is a man aged 18 to 35 in good health. The chain carries TRBV5-1 and TRBJ1-2; TRBD1 matches at 7 bases. CDR3 sequence reads: CASSDWDSNYGYTF. DNA of the CDR3: TGCGCCAGCAGCGATTGGGACAGTAATTATGGCTACACCTTC.